The 2 T cell receptor beta chains in this list originate from one sample, sequenced in a study of cytotoxic CD8 clonotypes in ibrutinib-treated CLL. Using immunoSEQ multiplex PCR, the repertoire was profiled, and TCRdb retains in-frame clones only, with some absent. The profile shows around 160,000 clones, roughly 77% of them singletons. Source: PBMCs, taken after 12 months of ibrutinib treatment. These receptors came from a human donor with chronic lymphocytic leukemia.

The chain is built from TRBV11-1 and TRBJ2-7, with a possible D match to TRBD2 (6 bases). Germline values: CDR1 SGHAT, CDR2 FQDESV (reference sequence). CDR3 length: 14 residues. Trimming removed 3 bases at V and 4 bases at J, with 13 bases between. The CDR3 bases are TGTGCCAGCAGCTTCGGGGAGGATCGGTACGAGCAGTACTTC. It translates to CASSFGEDRYEQYF.

The chain employs TRBV28 and TRBJ2-4; a weak D match, TRBD1 (5 bases). CDR1 MDHEN and CDR2 SYDVKM come from the germline V gene. V was shortened by 6 bases and J by 0 bases, with 12 bases between the two germline ends. This CDR3 is built from 15 residues. CDR3 nucleotides: TGTGCCAGCAGGACTGGACAACTAGCCAAAAACATTCAGTACTTC. Translation: CASRTGQLAKNIQYF.